This paragraph covers one T cell receptor beta chain sequence. Enrolment of Seattle patients took place during active infection, and they were followed longitudinally. The data belong to a study of blood T cell repertoires in COVID-19. Study in general: PBMCs, B-cell-depleted T cells, or T cells provided the cDNA or gDNA that made up the material.

The assay was immunoSEQ multiplex PCR, and TCRdb's table has in-frame clones only and misses some. The table records over 60,000 clones, 90% of them present only once. This CDR3 is 12 amino acids long. Trimming took off 7 bases at V and 6 bases at J, with 11 bases between the two ends. Per germline, CDR1 LNHDA and CDR2 SQIVND (reference sequence). The sample consisted of peripheral blood. This TCR came from a man in his forties or fifties with COVID-19, enrolled during active disease. The chain joins TRBV19 to TRBJ2-3; D perhaps matches TRBD1 (6 bases). The CDR3 DNA sequence: TGTGCCAGTATGGGGGCTAGGGATACGCAGTATTTT. As protein: CASMGARDTQYF. Supplemented by reference TRBV19 and TRBJ2-3, the full variable domain reads DGGITQSPKYLFRKEGQNVTLSCEQNLNHDAMYWYRQDPGQGLRLIYYSQIVNDFQKGDIAEGYSVSREKKESFPLTVTSAQKNPTAFYLCASMGARDTQYFGPGTRLTVL.